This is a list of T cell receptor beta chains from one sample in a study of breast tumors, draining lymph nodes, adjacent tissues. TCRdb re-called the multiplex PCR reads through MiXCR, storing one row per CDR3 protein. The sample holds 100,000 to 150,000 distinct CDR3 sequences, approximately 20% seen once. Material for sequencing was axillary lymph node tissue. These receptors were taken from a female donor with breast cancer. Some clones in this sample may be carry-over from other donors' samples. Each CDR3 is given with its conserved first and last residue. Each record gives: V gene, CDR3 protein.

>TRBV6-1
CASRGLLEQYF
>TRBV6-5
CASRSGTGSEKLFF
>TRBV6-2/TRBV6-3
CASSYRSGADNQPQHF
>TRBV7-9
CASSPPTGVLYGYTF
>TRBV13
CASSNRGSTGELFF
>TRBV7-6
CASTTQGLDTEAFF
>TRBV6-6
CASGGPRGTDTQYF
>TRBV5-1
CATKKEPSGVYEQYF
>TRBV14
CASSQTASRLLFF
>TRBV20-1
CSASGRGNEQFF
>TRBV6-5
CASRRTSGNTGELFF
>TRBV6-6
CASTETGGISPLHF
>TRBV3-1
CASSHTSGSTDTQYF
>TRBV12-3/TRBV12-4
CASSLTDWGLGYEQYF
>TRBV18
CASSPVRGPAYEQYF
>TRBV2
CASTPGQGSYEQYF
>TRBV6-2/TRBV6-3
CASKPGLAFGELFF
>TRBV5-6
CASSLKGAGANVLTF
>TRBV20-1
CSARDRGYEQYF
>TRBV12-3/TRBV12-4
CASKTDREKTQYF
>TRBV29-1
CSAGLAGGLTDTQYF